This entry lists 27 T cell receptor beta chains sequenced from one sample in a study of radiation and T cells in renal cell carcinoma (TCRdb year 2020). The method behind the library was the immunoSEQ multiplex PCR assay. TCRdb mirrors the immuneACCESS table, restricted to in-frame sequences. Some clones are absent from its copies; in checked studies, under half trace to an unresolved V gene, and the reason for the others is unknown. In all, the sample holds just over 95,000 clones, and 75% to 90% of those were seen once. Jointly, the top ten make up roughly 8% of the sample. The time point label of this sample denotes: baseline pretreatment blood. The treatment or condition label for this specimen denotes: 15 Gy SBRT to primary tumor, nephrectomy 4 weeks later. This sample comprised blood, obtained from a patient whose treatment included radiotherapy and nephrectomy. Source of these receptors: a man aged 50 or older with renal cell carcinoma.

V and J are TRBV6-4 and TRBJ1-5, with a weak D call TRBD1 (5 bases). The CDR3 length is 17 residues. Germline V lookup: CDR1 MRHNA, CDR2 SNTAGT. Trimming removed 0 bases at V and 4 bases at J, with 16 bases between. The CDR3 sequence is CASSDSTGPSRNQPQHF. In DNA form, the CDR3 reads TGTGCCAGCAGTGACTCCACAGGTCCCAGCCGAAATCAGCCCCAGCATTTT.

This chain joins TRBV7-8 and TRBJ2-3, with 9 bases aligning to TRBD2. Trimming cost V 3 bases and J 1 base; bases outside gene matches: 5. The CDR3 sequence is 16 residues long. The V gene's germline CDR1 is SGHVS and CDR2 FQNEAQ. The DNA for the CDR3 is TGTGCCAGCAGCTTTCTGCCTAGCGGGGGCACAGATACGCAGTATTTT. This gives the protein CASSFLPSGGTDTQYF.

The chain uses TRBV7-2 and TRBJ2-1; 8 bases align to TRBD1. This CDR3 has 16 amino acids. J was trimmed by 0 bases and V by 4 bases; bases with no gene match: 5. CDR1 SGHTA and CDR2 FQGNSA come from the germline V gene. CDR3: CASSYSGTGSYNEQFF. CDR3 DNA: TGTGCCAGCAGCTATTCCGGGACAGGCTCCTACAATGAGCAGTTCTTC.

The chain couples TRBV4-1 to TRBJ2-7, with 7 positions matching TRBD2. Germline values: CDR1 MGHRA, CDR2 YSYEKL. V dropped 0 bases and J dropped 6; count of bases not matched to a gene: 8. The CDR3 is made up of 15 amino acids. CDR3 in amino acids: CASSQDIAREFEQYF. The CDR3 nucleotides read TGCGCCAGCAGCCAAGATATAGCGCGGGAGTTCGAGCAGTACTTC.

The chain has TRBV25-1 and TRBJ1-4; 8 bases are shared with TRBD1. CDR1 and CDR2 (germline): MGHDK, SYGVNS. V lost 3 bases to trimming and J lost 5 bases; unmatched junction nucleotides: 2. The CDR3 has 14 amino acids. The CDR3 DNA is TGTGCCAGCAGTGAGTCAGGGGGCAATGAAAAACTGTTTTTT. Translation gives CASSESGGNEKLFF.

The chain employs TRBV5-1 and TRBJ2-6; D remains unclear. Germline V gene lookup returns CDR1 SGHRS and CDR2 YFSETQ. Trimming took 3 bases from V and 6 from J, leaving 7 bases between them. The CDR3 spans 13 residues. The CDR3 region has the DNA TGCGCCAGCAGCTCTGCCCTGGCCAACGTCCTGACTTTC. It codes for CASSSALANVLTF.

The chain has TRBV2 and TRBJ2-7, with a tentative D call TRBD1 (7 bases). V was pared by 3 bases and J by 7 bases, with 16 bases between. The CDR3 spans 14 residues. Germline loops: CDR1 SNHLY, CDR2 FYNNEI. CDR3 in amino acids: CASSESTGAGEQYF. CDR3 in DNA: TGTGCCAGCAGTGAGTCCACAGGGGCGGGGGAGCAGTACTTC.

The chain has TRBV20-1 and TRBJ2-1, with D possibly matching TRBD2 (6 bases). Germline CDR1 DFQATT, CDR2 SNEGSKA (reference sequence). V lost 3 bases to trimming and J lost 13 bases, with 10 bases between them. The length of the CDR3 is 10 residues. The CDR3 is CSASKLAQFF. In DNA form, the CDR3 reads TGCAGTGCTAGCAAACTAGCCCAGTTCTTC.

The chain employs TRBV12-5 and TRBJ2-5; possible D gene TRBD2, 6 bases. Trimming took 3 bases from V and 5 from J, leaving 10 bases between them. The length of the CDR3 is 13 residues. Germline CDR1 and CDR2: LGHNT and FRNRAP. The CDR3 reads CASGFGGSETQYF. DNA for the CDR3: TGTGCTAGTGGTTTCGGGGGATCGGAGACCCAGTACTTC.

The J gene is TRBJ2-1, the V gene TRBV29-1, with TRBD1 matching 9 bases. The ends lost 6 bases at V and 3 bases at J; junction bases unmatched: 3. The CDR3 is made up of 13 amino acids. Germline lookup yields CDR1 SQVTM and CDR2 ANQGSEA. The CDR3 reads CSVQGAGYNEQFF. CDR3 DNA sequence: TGCAGCGTACAGGGGGCCGGCTACAATGAGCAGTTCTTC.

The CDR3 nucleotides are TGCGCCAGCAGGGGGAACCCCAATCAGCCCCAGCATTTT. Translation: CASRGNPNQPQHF. This chain uses TRBV5-1 with TRBJ1-5, with D uncertain. The CDR3 is made up of 13 amino acids. Germline V CDR1 and CDR2: SGHRS, YFSETQ. The V end was cut by 5 bases, the J end by 3 bases, with 9 bases between.

The rearrangement links TRBV28 to TRBJ2-4; maybe TRBD1 (6 bases). The CDR3 runs to 16 residues. V lost 6 bases, J lost 0 bases, and 15 bases lay in between. CDR1 MDHEN and CDR2 SYDVKM come from the germline V gene. CDR3 loop: CASSSMGAEAKNIQYF. CDR3 nucleotides: TGTGCCAGCAGCTCAATGGGGGCGGAAGCCAAAAACATTCAGTACTTC. Looking up the rest from reference TRBV28 and TRBJ2-4 gives the full variable domain: DVKVTQSSRYLVKRTGEKVFLECVQDMDHENMFWYRQDPGLGLRLIYFSYDVKMKEKGDIPEGYSVSREKKERFSLILESASTNQTSMYLCASSSMGAEAKNIQYFGAGTRLSVL.

The rearrangement links TRBV18 to TRBJ1-4, with 9 bases matching TRBD1. There are 15 residues in the CDR3. With V trimmed by 5 bases and J by 7 bases, 8 bases remained unmatched. Germline loops: CDR1 KGHSH, CDR2 LQKENI. CDR3 protein: CASSTSTGGSEKLFF. CDR3 nucleotide sequence: TGTGCCAGCTCAACTTCGACAGGGGGTAGTGAAAAACTGTTTTTT. Supplemented by reference TRBV18 and TRBJ1-4, the full variable domain reads NAGVMQNPRHLVRRRGQEARLRCSPMKGHSHVYWYRQLPEEGLKFMVYLQKENIIDESGMPKERFSAEFPKEGPSILRIQQVVRGDSAAYFCASSTSTGGSEKLFFGSGTQLSVL.

The J gene is TRBJ2-1, the V gene TRBV9; D call uncertain. Looked up from germline, CDR1 is SGDLS and CDR2 is YYNGEE. V was shortened by 2 bases and J by 10 bases, with 7 bases between the two germline ends. This CDR3 is 11 amino acids long. The DNA of the CDR3 is TGTGCCAGCAGCGTGGGTCGGGAGCAGTTCTTC. This translates into CASSVGREQFF.

The chain links TRBV5-1 to TRBJ2-7, with TRBD1 identical over 7 bases. CDR3 size: 13 residues. The J segment lost 6 bases and the V segment lost 4 bases, leaving 7 bases of the junction unmatched. Germline V CDR1 and CDR2: SGHRS, YFSETQ. CDR3 bases: TGCGCCAGCAGCATAGACGACAGGGCCGAGCAGTACTTC. Translating gives CASSIDDRAEQYF.

The chain combines TRBV7-3 with TRBJ2-1; no clear D. The germline gives CDR1 SGHTA, CDR2 FQGTGA. V lost 0 bases and J 7 bases, leaving 4 bases between the germline ends. This CDR3 has 12 residues. CDR3 DNA: TGTGCCAGCAGCTTAACGCGGAATGAGCAGTTCTTC. Amino acids: CASSLTRNEQFF.

The chain is built from TRBV5-1 and TRBJ1-2; 11 nucleotides agree with TRBD1. V was pared by 4 bases and J by 3 bases, with 5 bases of the junction left unmatched. Per the germline V gene, CDR1 is SGHRS and CDR2 is YFSETQ. This CDR3 has 15 amino acids. This CDR3 reads CASSLGQGADYGYTF. DNA for the CDR3: TGCGCCAGCAGCCTAGGACAGGGGGCGGACTATGGCTACACCTTC.

The chain uses TRBV7-8 and TRBJ2-2, with D unclear. Between the trimmed V and J ends, which lost 4 bases and 6 bases, there was a span of 12 bases. Per germline, CDR1 SGHVS and CDR2 FQNEAQ. There are 14 residues in the CDR3. DNA of the CDR3: TGTGCCAGCAGCTCAGACTCAAAACCCGGGGAGCTGTTTTTT. It yields the protein CASSSDSKPGELFF. The complete variable domain, with remaining parts taken from reference TRBV7-8 and TRBJ2-2, reads GAGVSQSPRYKVAKRGQDVALRCDPISGHVSLFWYQQALGQGPEFLTYFQNEAQLDKSGLPSDRFFAERPEGSVSTLKIQRTQQEDSAVYLCASSSDSKPGELFFGEGSRLTVL.

This chain joins TRBV2 and TRBJ1-4; TRBD1 might be the D (6 bases). CDR1 is SNHLY and CDR2 is FYNNEI in the germline V gene. CDR3 length: 12 amino acids. V was trimmed by 7 bases and J by 8 bases, leaving 11 bases between them. DNA for the CDR3: TGTGCCAGCACTTACAGGGCAGAAAAACTGTTTTTT. Protein product: CASTYRAEKLFF.

The chain combines TRBV2 with TRBJ2-5; 7 bases agree with TRBD1. V trimming: 5 bases; J trimming: 4 bases; junction bases outside the gene matches: 7. This CDR3 comprises 14 residues. Germline V gene data show CDR1 as SNHLY and CDR2 as FYNNEI. Here the CDR3 reads CASSKQGDGETQYF. The CDR3 coding sequence is TGTGCCAGCAGTAAGCAGGGGGACGGAGAGACCCAGTACTTC.

The sample holds a few counts of this clone. Within the sample, other DNA sequences also encode this same CDR3. The chain links TRBV9 to TRBJ2-7; 7 bases are shared with TRBD1. The CDR3 is made up of 13 amino acids. V dropped 2 bases and J dropped 6; count of bases not matched to a gene: 5. CDR1 is SGDLS and CDR2 is YYNGEE in the germline V gene. Here the CDR3 DNA reads TGTGCCAGCAGCGTGGGACAGACTGGCGAGCAGTACTTC. Translated: CASSVGQTGEQYF.

The rearrangement uses TRBV11-2 and TRBJ2-3; D gene ambiguous. This CDR3 region has 17 residues. CDR1 and CDR2 from the germline V gene are SGHAT and FQNNGV. V was cut by 1 base and J by 3 bases, with 17 bases left in between. The CDR3 is CASSLGRSAPTTDTQYF. CDR3 sequence (DNA): TGTGCCAGCAGCTTAGGACGCAGCGCGCCAACAACAGATACGCAGTATTTT.

The gene calls are TRBV5-4 and TRBJ1-2; TRBD1 aligns across 7 bases. Germline CDR1 reads SGHNT; CDR2 reads YYREEE (reference sequence). The J segment lost 0 bases and the V segment lost 4 bases, leaving 12 bases of the junction unmatched. The CDR3 runs 17 residues. DNA of the CDR3: TGTGCCAGCAGCACGGCCCCCGGGACAGTCTCTAACTATGGCTACACCTTC. The encoded protein is CASSTAPGTVSNYGYTF.

The chain combines TRBV7-8 with TRBJ1-2; a possible D gene is TRBD1 (6 bases). CDR3 length: 16 amino acids. V lost 4 bases and J 2 bases, leaving 17 bases between the germline ends. Germline V gene lookup returns CDR1 SGHVS and CDR2 FQNEAQ. CDR3 nucleotides: TGTGCCAGCAGCTCGAGCCGGGACATCCGAAACTATGGCTACACCTTC. Amino acids: CASSSSRDIRNYGYTF.

The chain has TRBV7-3 and TRBJ2-2; 7 bases agree with TRBD2. CDR3 length: 16 amino acids. Germline V gene lookup returns CDR1 SGHTA and CDR2 FQGTGA. Germline trimming cut 1 base from V and 4 bases from J; bases unmatched to any gene: 6. CDR3 bases: TGTGCCAGCAGCTTAATAGGTGGGAGGGCCACCGGGGAGCTGTTTTTT. It translates to CASSLIGGRATGELFF.

The CDR3 DNA sequence: TGTGCCAGCTCACCAAACTACAATGAGCAGTTCTTC. This translates into CASSPNYNEQFF. The genes are TRBV18 and TRBJ2-1; D unclear. With 2 bases removed from V and 3 bases from J, the gap between germline ends came to 2 bases. In germline, CDR1 is KGHSH, CDR2 LQKENI. The CDR3 contains 12 residues.

The chain couples TRBV29-1 to TRBJ2-1; no definite D call. Germline loops: CDR1 SQVTM, CDR2 ANQGSEA. V was trimmed by 5 bases and J by 5 bases, leaving 10 bases between them. The CDR3 sequence is 12 residues long. CDR3 sequence: CSVWESHNEQFF. CDR3 nucleotide sequence: TGCAGCGTTTGGGAATCCCACAATGAGCAGTTCTTC.